The 20 T cell receptor beta chains given below trace back to one sample, sequenced in a study of blood T cells in healthy people across ages. For the second PCR, which ran for about 6 to 11 cycles, a sample-barcoded 5' primer and a J-beta primer mix were used. TCRdb re-called the 5' RACE reads through MiXCR, storing one row per CDR3 protein. The sample contains roughly 800,000 distinct CDR3 sequences, approximately 35% of which appear only once. The material sequenced was blood. The receptor set was obtained from a man aged 18-30 years in good health.

This clonotype has just a few counts. The chain couples TRBV9 to TRBJ2-3; perhaps TRBD2 as D (6 bases). This CDR3 has 15 residues. Trimming took off 1 base at V and 3 bases at J, with 12 bases between the two ends. CDR1 is SGDLS and CDR2 is YYNGEE in the germline V gene. In DNA form, the CDR3 reads TGTGCCAGCAGCGTACTGTCGGAGGGGACAGATACGCAGTATTTT. It encodes CASSVLSEGTDTQYF.

This clonotype was seen a few times. The chain couples TRBV6-6 to TRBJ2-5; unclear D gene. The CDR3 runs 14 residues. CDR1 and CDR2 (germline): MNHNY, SVGAGI (reference sequence). The V end was cut by 2 bases, the J end by 2 bases, with 9 bases between. The CDR3 DNA is TGTGCCAGCAGTTACGTGACGAGTCAAGAGACCCAGTACTTC. Translating it yields CASSYVTSQETQYF.

V is TRBV20-1 and J is TRBJ1-1, with D possibly being TRBD1 (5 bases). With 3 bases removed from V and 13 bases from J, the gap between germline ends came to 24 bases. CDR3 length: 14 amino acids. Germline loops: CDR1 DFQATT, CDR2 SNEGSKA (reference sequence). CDR3 in DNA: TGCAGTGCTAGTAGGGCCTTGGGGACGGCCGGTAGTTTCTTT. Translation gives CSASRALGTAGSFF.

This chain connects TRBV4-1 to TRBJ1-3; TRBD1 is a possible D gene (5 bases). Germline-derived CDR1 and CDR2 are MGHRA and YSYEKL. The ends were cut back, 2 bases at V and 0 bases at J, with 14 bases in the middle. The CDR3 sequence is 17 residues long. The CDR3 protein is CASSQRDAGFSGNTIYF. Written as DNA, the CDR3 is TGCGCCAGCAGCCAAAGGGACGCAGGGTTCTCTGGAAACACCATATATTTT.

This clonotype was recorded a few times. This chain connects TRBV20-1 to TRBJ2-7; no clear D gene. The CDR3 has 12 residues. Trimming removed 5 bases from V and 10 bases from J, with 18 bases in between. CDR1 is DFQATT, CDR2 SNEGSKA, per germline (reference sequence). DNA of the CDR3: TGCAGTGCTCTCCGGGCCCCAGAGGACCAGTACTTC. This encodes CSALRAPEDQYF.

At least ten counts were recorded for this clonotype. The chain joins TRBV12-3 or TRBV12-4 to TRBJ1-2; D call uncertain. V was clipped by 1 base and J by 4 bases, with 10 bases between them. The CDR3 is 14 residues long. The CDR3 reads CASSLGSGIYGYTF. The CDR3 DNA sequence: TGTGCCAGCAGTTTAGGTTCCGGAATCTATGGCTACACCTTC.

This clonotype was detected many times. The V gene is TRBV10-3, the J gene TRBJ2-3; TRBD1 matches 10 bases. The CDR3 totals 14 residues. In germline, CDR1 is ENHRY, CDR2 SYGVKD. V trimming: 8 bases; J trimming: 5 bases; junction bases outside the gene matches: 7. CDR3 sequence (DNA): TGTGCCATCGGAGGGACAGGGGTTAGAGATACGCAGTATTTT. Translating it yields CAIGGTGVRDTQYF.

This clonotype has a single count. J is TRBJ2-1 and V is TRBV20-1, with TRBD2 as a possible D gene (6 bases). Germline V gives CDR1 DFQATT, CDR2 SNEGSKA (reference sequence). The ends were cut back, 5 bases at V and 0 bases at J, with 11 bases in the middle. This CDR3 is built from 14 residues. The CDR3 DNA is TGCAGTGCTGGGACTTCGGCCTCCTACAATGAGCAGTTCTTC. It yields the protein CSAGTSASYNEQFF.

This clonotype was counted ten times or more. This chain joins TRBV5-1 and TRBJ2-1, with D possibly TRBD1 on 5 matching bases. The germline CDR1 and CDR2 sequences are SGHRS and YFSETQ. Trimming removed 0 bases from V and 5 bases from J, with 12 bases in between. The CDR3 spans 15 residues. The CDR3 coding sequence is TGCGCCAGCAGCTTGGGTCCAGGGTCCCACAATGAGCAGTTCTTC. Translating gives CASSLGPGSHNEQFF.

This clonotype has more than one count but fewer than ten. The V and J genes are TRBV5-1 and TRBJ1-2; 8 bases align to TRBD1. The trim removed 4 bases at V and 4 bases at J, leaving 12 bases unmatched. This CDR3 is 16 amino acids long. Germline lookup yields CDR1 SGHRS and CDR2 YFSETQ. In DNA form, the CDR3 reads TGCGCCAGCAGCCGAGCCCCCAGCGACAGGGGCTATGGCTACACCTTC. Encoded protein: CASSRAPSDRGYGYTF.

The J gene is TRBJ2-7, the V gene TRBV20-1; TRBD2 aligns across 9 bases. With V trimmed by 6 bases and J by 7 bases, 10 bases remained unmatched. CDR1 DFQATT and CDR2 SNEGSKA come from the germline V gene (reference sequence). The CDR3 is made up of 13 amino acids. As DNA, the CDR3 is TGCAGTGCAGTAGCGGGGGACTACAATGAGCAGTACTTC. Encoded protein: CSAVAGDYNEQYF.

This clonotype came up a few times. This chain uses TRBV27 with TRBJ2-3; no clear D gene. V lost 3 bases and J lost 3, with 10 bases in between. The CDR3 loop spans 14 amino acids. CDR1 is MNHEY and CDR2 is SMNVEV in the germline V gene (reference sequence). The DNA of the CDR3 is TGTGCCAGCAGTTTTAGAGCGCCGACAGATACGCAGTATTTT. It is translated as CASSFRAPTDTQYF.

This clonotype was counted at least ten times. The gene calls are TRBV7-2 and TRBJ2-1; D perhaps matches TRBD2 (5 bases). The germline CDR1 and CDR2 sequences are SGHTA and FQGNSA. This CDR3 region has 14 residues. With 3 bases removed from V and 1 base from J, the gap between germline ends came to 7 bases. The CDR3 loop reads CASSFEGSYNEQFF. Here the CDR3 DNA reads TGTGCCAGCAGCTTTGAGGGTTCCTACAATGAGCAGTTCTTC.

This clonotype has at least ten counts. The rearrangement joins TRBV4-1 to TRBJ2-4; D gene ambiguous. Per germline, CDR1 MGHRA and CDR2 YSYEKL. The CDR3 length is 16 residues. The germline V and J ends were trimmed by 0 bases and 6 bases, with 15 bases remaining between them. In DNA, the CDR3 is TGCGCCAGCAGCCAAGATCCTAGACAAGCTTTAAACATTCAGTACTTC. Its protein product is CASSQDPRQALNIQYF.

With respect to this clonotype: This could be a read error, since a much larger clone is one nucleotide away. The genes are TRBV12-3 or TRBV12-4 and TRBJ2-7, with a weak D call TRBD2 (5 bases). Deletions cut 6 bases from V and 7 bases from J, with 22 bases between. The CDR3 has 15 residues. CDR3 nucleotides: TGTGCCAGCAGGACGGGGTCTCGGTTAAACAATGAGCAGTACTTC. Protein product: CASRTGSRLNNEQYF.

This clonotype came up a few times. The V gene is TRBV12-3 or TRBV12-4, the J gene TRBJ1-1; no firm D call. Between the trimmed V and J ends, which lost 3 bases and 2 bases, there was a span of 10 bases. This CDR3 is built from 14 residues. The CDR3 coding sequence is TGTGCCAGCAGTTTGGACGGGAAAAACACTGAAGCTTTCTTT. As protein: CASSLDGKNTEAFF.

This clonotype showed up just a few times. The chain has TRBV9 and TRBJ2-7; D call uncertain. CDR3 size: 14 residues. Germline-derived CDR1 and CDR2 are SGDLS and YYNGEE. Trimming removed 0 bases from V and 0 bases from J, with 7 bases in between. In DNA, the CDR3 is TGTGCCAGCAGCGTAGCGGCCAGCTCCTACGAGCAGTACTTC. Protein: CASSVAASSYEQYF.

The V and J genes are TRBV12-3 or TRBV12-4 and TRBJ1-1; weak D call: TRBD1 (6 bases). V lost 5 bases and J lost 5, with 15 bases in between. There are 14 residues in the CDR3. The CDR3 DNA sequence: TGTGCCAGCAGTCCCGGGGGGGCGAGGACTGAAGCTTTCTTT. Protein sequence: CASSPGGARTEAFF.

The chain employs TRBV4-2 and TRBJ2-1; TRBD1 agrees at 10 bases. V lost 4 bases and J lost 6; bases outside the gene matches: 9. This CDR3 comprises 16 residues. Germline values: CDR1 LGHNA, CDR2 YNFKEQ. CDR3 sequence: CASSPRGQGIFNEQFF. In DNA form, the CDR3 reads TGTGCCAGCAGCCCCCGGGGACAGGGGATTTTCAATGAGCAGTTCTTC.

The chain uses TRBV25-1 and TRBJ1-6; D perhaps matches TRBD1 (5 bases). Per the germline V gene, CDR1 is MGHDK and CDR2 is SYGVNS. Between the trimmed V and J ends, which lost 4 bases and 13 bases, there was a span of 8 bases. The CDR3 covers 11 residues. CDR3: CASSGQGPLHF. CDR3 nucleotides: TGTGCCAGCAGTGGCCAGGGCCCCCTCCACTTT.